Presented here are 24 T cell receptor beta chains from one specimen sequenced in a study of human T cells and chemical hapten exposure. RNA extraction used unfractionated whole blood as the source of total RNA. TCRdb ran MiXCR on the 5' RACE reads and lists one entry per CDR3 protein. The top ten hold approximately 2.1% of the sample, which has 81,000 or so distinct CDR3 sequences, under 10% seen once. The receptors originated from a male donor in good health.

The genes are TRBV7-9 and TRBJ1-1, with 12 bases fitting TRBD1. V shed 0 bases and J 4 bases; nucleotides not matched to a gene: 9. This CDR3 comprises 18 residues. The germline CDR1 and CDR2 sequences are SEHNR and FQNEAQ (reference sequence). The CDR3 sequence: CASSLALGQGASGTEAFF. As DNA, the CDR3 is TGTGCCAGCAGCTTAGCGTTGGGACAGGGGGCTTCTGGCACTGAAGCTTTCTTT.

This CDR3 reads CASSPQSSGTLPYEQYF. CDR3 sequence (DNA): TGCGCCAGCAGCCCTCAATCCTCCGGGACACTGCCCTACGAGCAGTACTTC. This chain joins TRBV4-3 and TRBJ2-7; TRBD1 might be the D (6 bases). V was trimmed by 4 bases and J by 2 bases, leaving 21 bases between them. There are 17 residues in the CDR3. Germline V gene sequence: CDR1 LGHNA, CDR2 YSLEER.

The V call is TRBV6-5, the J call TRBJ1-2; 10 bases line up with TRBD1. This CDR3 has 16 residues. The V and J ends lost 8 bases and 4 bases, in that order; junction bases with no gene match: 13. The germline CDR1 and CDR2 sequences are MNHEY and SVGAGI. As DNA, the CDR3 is TGTGCCAGCCGAACACGCGGACAGGGGGTCCTCTATGGCTACACCTTC. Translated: CASRTRGQGVLYGYTF.

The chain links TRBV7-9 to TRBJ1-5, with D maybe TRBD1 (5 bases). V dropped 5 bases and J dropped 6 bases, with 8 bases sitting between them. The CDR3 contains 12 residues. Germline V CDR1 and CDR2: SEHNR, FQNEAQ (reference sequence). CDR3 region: CASSRGSQPQHF. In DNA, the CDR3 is TGTGCCAGCAGCCGGGGGTCTCAGCCCCAGCATTTT. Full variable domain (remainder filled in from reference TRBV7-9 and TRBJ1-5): DTGVSQNPRHKITKRGQNVTFRCDPISEHNRLYWYRQTLGQGPEFLTYFQNEAQLEKSRLLSDRFSAERPKGSFSTLEIQRTEQGDSAMYLCASSRGSQPQHFGDGTRLSIL.

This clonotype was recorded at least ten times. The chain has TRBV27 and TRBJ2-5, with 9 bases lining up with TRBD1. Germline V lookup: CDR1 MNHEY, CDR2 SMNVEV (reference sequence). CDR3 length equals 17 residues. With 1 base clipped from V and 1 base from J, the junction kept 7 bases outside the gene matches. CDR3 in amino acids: CASSLWGTGTRQETQYF. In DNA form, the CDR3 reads TGTGCCAGCAGTTTATGGGGGACAGGGACGCGCCAAGAGACCCAGTACTTC.

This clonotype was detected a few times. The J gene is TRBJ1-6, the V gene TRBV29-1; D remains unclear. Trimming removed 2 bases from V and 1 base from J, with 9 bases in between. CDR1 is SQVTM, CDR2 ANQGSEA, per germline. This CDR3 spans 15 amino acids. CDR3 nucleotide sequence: TGCAGCGTTGAACCAGGAGAGTCCTATAATTCACCCCTCCACTTT. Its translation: CSVEPGESYNSPLHF.

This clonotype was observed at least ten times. CDR3 DNA: TGCGCCAGCAGCTTGGAAGGCACAGATACGCAGTATTTT. Encoded protein: CASSLEGTDTQYF. The V call is TRBV5-1, the J call TRBJ2-3; D is unresolved. This CDR3 contains 13 residues. V gave up 0 bases and J gave up 1 base, with 3 bases separating them. Germline values: CDR1 SGHRS, CDR2 YFSETQ.

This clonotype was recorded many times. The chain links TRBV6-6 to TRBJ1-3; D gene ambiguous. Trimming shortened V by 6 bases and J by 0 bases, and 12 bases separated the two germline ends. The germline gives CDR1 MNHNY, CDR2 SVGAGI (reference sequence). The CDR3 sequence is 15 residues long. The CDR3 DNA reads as TGTGCCAGCAGCCCCGGGCGTTCCTCTGGAAACACCATATATTTT. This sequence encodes CASSPGRSSGNTIYF.

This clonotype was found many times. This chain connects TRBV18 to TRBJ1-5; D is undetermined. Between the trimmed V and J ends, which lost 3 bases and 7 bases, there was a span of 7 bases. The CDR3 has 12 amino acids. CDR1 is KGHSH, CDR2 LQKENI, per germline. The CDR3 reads CASSPIGQPQHF. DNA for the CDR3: TGTGCCAGCTCACCGATCGGACAGCCCCAGCATTTT.

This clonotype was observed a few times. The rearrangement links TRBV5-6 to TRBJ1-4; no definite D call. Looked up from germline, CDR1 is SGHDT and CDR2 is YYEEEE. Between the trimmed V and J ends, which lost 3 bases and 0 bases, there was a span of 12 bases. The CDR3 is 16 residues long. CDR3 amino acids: CASSSLPDSTNEKLFF. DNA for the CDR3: TGTGCCAGCAGCTCCCTACCGGACTCAACTAATGAAAAACTGTTTTTT.

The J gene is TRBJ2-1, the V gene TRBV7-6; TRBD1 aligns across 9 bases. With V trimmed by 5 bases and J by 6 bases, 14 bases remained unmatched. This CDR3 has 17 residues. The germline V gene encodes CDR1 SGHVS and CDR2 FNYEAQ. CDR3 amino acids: CASSPPPGQGLFNEQFF. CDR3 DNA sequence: TGTGCCAGCAGCCCCCCCCCGGGACAGGGCTTATTCAATGAGCAGTTCTTC.

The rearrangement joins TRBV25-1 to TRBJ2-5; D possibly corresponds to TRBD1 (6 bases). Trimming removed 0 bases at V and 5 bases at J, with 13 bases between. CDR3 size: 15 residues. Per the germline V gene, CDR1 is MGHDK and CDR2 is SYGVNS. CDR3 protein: CASSEYTGGRETQYF. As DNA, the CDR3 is TGTGCCAGCAGTGAATATACTGGGGGCCGCGAGACCCAGTACTTC.

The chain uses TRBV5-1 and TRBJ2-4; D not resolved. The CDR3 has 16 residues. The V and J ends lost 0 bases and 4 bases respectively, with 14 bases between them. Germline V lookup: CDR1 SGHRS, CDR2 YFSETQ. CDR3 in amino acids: CASSLVAPSEKNIQYF. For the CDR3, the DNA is TGCGCCAGCAGCTTGGTGGCCCCTTCGGAGAAAAACATTCAGTACTTC.

The CDR3 bases are TGCAGTGCCGACGAACTCGGGGGCAGGGGGAACACTGAAGCTTTCTTT. Translation: CSADELGGRGNTEAFF. The genes are TRBV20-1 and TRBJ1-1; tentatively, D is TRBD1 (6 bases). Germline lookup yields CDR1 DFQATT and CDR2 SNEGSKA (reference sequence). V dropped 6 bases and J dropped 1 base, with 21 bases sitting between them. The CDR3 consists of 16 residues.

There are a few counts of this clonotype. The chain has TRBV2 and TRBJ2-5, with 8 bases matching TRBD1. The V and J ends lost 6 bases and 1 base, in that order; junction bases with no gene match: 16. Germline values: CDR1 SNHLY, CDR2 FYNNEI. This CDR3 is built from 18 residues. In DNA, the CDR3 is TGTGCCAGCAGAGGACGGAGCCCCCTGGACAGGGCCCAAGAGACCCAGTACTTC. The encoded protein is CASRGRSPLDRAQETQYF.

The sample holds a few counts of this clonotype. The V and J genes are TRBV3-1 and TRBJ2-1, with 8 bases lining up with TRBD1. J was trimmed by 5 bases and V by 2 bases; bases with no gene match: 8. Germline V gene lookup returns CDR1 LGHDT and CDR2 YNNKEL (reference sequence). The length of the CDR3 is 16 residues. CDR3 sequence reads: CASSQSQGALHNEQFF. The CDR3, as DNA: TGTGCCAGCAGCCAATCCCAGGGGGCTCTTCACAATGAGCAGTTCTTC.

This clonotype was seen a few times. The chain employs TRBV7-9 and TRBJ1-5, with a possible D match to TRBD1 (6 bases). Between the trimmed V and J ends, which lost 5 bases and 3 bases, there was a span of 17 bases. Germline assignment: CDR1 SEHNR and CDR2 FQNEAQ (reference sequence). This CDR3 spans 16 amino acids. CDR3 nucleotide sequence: TGTGCCAGCAGCCAACAGGGTTGGGGCTTCAATCAGCCCCAGCATTTT. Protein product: CASSQQGWGFNQPQHF.

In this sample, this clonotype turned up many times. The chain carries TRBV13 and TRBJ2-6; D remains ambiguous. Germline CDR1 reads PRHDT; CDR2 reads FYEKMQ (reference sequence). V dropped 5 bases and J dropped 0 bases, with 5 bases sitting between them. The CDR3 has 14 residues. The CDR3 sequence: CASSPSSGANVLTF. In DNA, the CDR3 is TGTGCCAGCAGCCCTAGCTCTGGGGCCAACGTCCTGACTTTC.

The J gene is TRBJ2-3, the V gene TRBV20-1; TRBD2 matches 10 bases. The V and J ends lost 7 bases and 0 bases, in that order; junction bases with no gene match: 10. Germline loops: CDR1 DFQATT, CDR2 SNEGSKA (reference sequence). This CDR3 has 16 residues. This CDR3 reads CSVRRTSGTSTDTQYF. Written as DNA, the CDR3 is TGCAGTGTCAGGAGGACTAGCGGAACTAGCACAGATACGCAGTATTTT.

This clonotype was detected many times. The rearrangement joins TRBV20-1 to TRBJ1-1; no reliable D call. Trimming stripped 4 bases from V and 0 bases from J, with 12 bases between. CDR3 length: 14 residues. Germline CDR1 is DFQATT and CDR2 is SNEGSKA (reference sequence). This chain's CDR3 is CSANRAQMNTEAFF. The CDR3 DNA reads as TGCAGTGCTAATCGAGCTCAAATGAACACTGAAGCTTTCTTT.

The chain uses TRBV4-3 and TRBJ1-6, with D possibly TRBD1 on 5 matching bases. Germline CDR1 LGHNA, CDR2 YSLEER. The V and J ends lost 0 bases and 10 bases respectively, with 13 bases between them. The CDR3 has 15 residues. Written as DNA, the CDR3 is TGCGCCAGCAGCCAAGATTGGACAAGAAACTCACCCCTCCACTTT. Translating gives CASSQDWTRNSPLHF.

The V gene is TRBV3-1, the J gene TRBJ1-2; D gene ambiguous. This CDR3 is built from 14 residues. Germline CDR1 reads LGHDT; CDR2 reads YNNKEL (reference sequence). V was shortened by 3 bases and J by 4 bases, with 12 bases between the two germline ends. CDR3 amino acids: CASSHPGSGYGYTF. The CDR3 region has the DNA TGTGCCAGCAGCCACCCGGGATCCGGCTATGGCTACACCTTC. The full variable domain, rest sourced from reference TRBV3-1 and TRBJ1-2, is DTAVSQTPKYLVTQMGNDKSIKCEQNLGHDTMYWYKQDSKKFLKIMFSYNNKELIINETVPNRFSPKSPDKAHLNLHINSLELGDSAVYFCASSHPGSGYGYTFGSGTRLTVV.

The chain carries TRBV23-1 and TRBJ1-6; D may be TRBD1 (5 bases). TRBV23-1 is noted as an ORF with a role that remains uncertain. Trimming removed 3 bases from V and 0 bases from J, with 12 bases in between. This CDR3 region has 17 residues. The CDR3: CASSQRTFCSYNSPLHF. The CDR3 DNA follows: TGCGCCAGCAGTCAGAGGACATTTTGCTCCTATAATTCACCCCTCCACTTT.

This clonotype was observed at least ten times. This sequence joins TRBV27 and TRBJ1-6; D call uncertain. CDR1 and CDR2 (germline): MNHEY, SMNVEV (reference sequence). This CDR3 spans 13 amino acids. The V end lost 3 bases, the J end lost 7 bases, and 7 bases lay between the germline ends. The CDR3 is CASSFVTNSPLHF. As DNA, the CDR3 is TGTGCCAGCAGTTTCGTGACGAATTCACCCCTCCACTTT.